This T cell receptor (beta chain) was identified during a study of CD8+ T cells in alopecia areata. Overall study: Skin was taken from roughly 6-12-month-old C3H/HeJ graft donors that had spontaneous alopecia and grafted onto approximately 7-10-week-old female C3H/HeJ mice.

There are 14 residues in the CDR3. Germline V gives CDR1 FNHDT, CDR2 SITEND (reference sequence). V trimming: 4 bases; J trimming: 6 bases; junction bases outside the gene matches: 4. This clone was picked up many times. The target antigen is unknown. The genes and germline here are from mouse. The observed sequence ends 4 residues before the CDR3 terminus, with the missing tail filled in from the germline J gene. Notes on the study in general: It was lesional scalp, especially alopecia totalis/universalis, that showed higher clonality than normal scalp.

Once RNA had been extracted, it was reverse transcribed into cDNA to act as the sequencing template. Sequencing used immunoSEQ multiplex PCR; TCRdb keeps in-frame clones, though not all of them. Observed in the sample are 20,000 or so clones, none of them singletons. Pooled cutaneous lymph node cells were sorted using CD4, CD8alpha, NKG2D, NKG2ACE and other markers. The TCR was taken from a C3H/HeJ mouse with alopecia areata. For the strain, the MHC haplotype given is H2-k. V is TRBV19 and J is TRBJ2-1; 10 bases are shared with TRBD2. The sequenced sample was CD8+ T cells sorted from a lymph node. The CDR3 spells CASSFRDWGAEQFF. CDR3 DNA (partial): TGTGCCAGCAGTTTCCGGGACTGGGGTGCT.